The 9 T cell receptor beta chains below were found in one sample sequenced in a study of shared clonotypes between healthy human individuals. Method: immunoSEQ multiplex PCR; TCRdb's copy keeps in-frame clones and lacks some. The sample consists of about 1.1 million clones, about 80% of them appearing once. Sequenced sample: memory CD4+ T cells from PBMCs. Documented subset: CD45RA-negative fraction. The receptor set was obtained from a man aged 18 to 29 in good health. Some clones in this sample may be carry-over from other donors' samples.

The chain is built from TRBV30 and TRBJ2-3, with 10 bases aligning to TRBD2. With 8 bases clipped from V and 7 bases from J, the junction kept 12 bases outside the gene matches. Germline V lookup: CDR1 GTSNPN, CDR2 SVGIG (reference sequence). The CDR3 extends over 14 amino acids. The CDR3 sequence: CAGSSSGSAHTQYF. As DNA, the CDR3 is TGTGCCGGAAGTTCTAGCGGGAGTGCCCATACGCAGTATTTT.

With respect to this clone: A much bigger clone sits one base away, suggesting this may be a read error. Other DNA sequences from this sample encode an identical CDR3 as well. The CDR3 DNA sequence: TGTGCCTGGAGGGACTTCGGAGGCAATGAGCAGTTCTTC. This sequence encodes CAWRDFGGNEQFF. V usage is TRBV30 and J usage is TRBJ2-1; TRBD2 might be the D (5 bases). This CDR3 contains 13 residues. Germline assignment: CDR1 GTSNPN and CDR2 SVGIG (reference sequence). Trimming shortened V by 3 bases and J by 6 bases, and 12 bases separated the two germline ends.

The chain employs TRBV6-5 and TRBJ2-3; TRBD2 matches 9 bases. The CDR3 length is 15 residues. Trimming at V came to 5 bases and at J to 3 bases, leaving 6 bases not matched to a gene. Per germline, CDR1 MNHEY and CDR2 SVGAGI. The CDR3 region is CASSPRTSATDTQYF. For the CDR3, the DNA is TGTGCCAGCAGTCCCCGGACTAGCGCAACAGATACGCAGTATTTT.

This clone was counted only a few times. This likely stems from a read error, as it lies one base from a far larger clone. The identical CDR3 is also encoded by other nucleotide sequences in the sample. The rearrangement links TRBV5-4 to TRBJ2-5; 9 nucleotides align to TRBD1. CDR1 SGHNT and CDR2 YYREEE come from the germline V gene (reference sequence). The CDR3 contains 14 residues. The CDR3 here is CASSFTGGSETQYF. The CDR3 nucleotides are TGCGCCAGCAGCTTCACAGGGGGCAGTGAGACCCAGTACTTC. Full variable domain (rest looked up from reference TRBV5-4 and TRBJ2-5): ETGVTQSPTHLIKTRGQQVTLRCSSQSGHNTVSWYQQALGQGPQFIFQYYREEENGRGNFPPRFSGLQFPNYSSELNVNALELDDSALYLCASSFTGGSETQYFGPGTRLLVL.

The chain uses TRBV27 and TRBJ2-7; no definite D call. In germline, CDR1 is MNHEY, CDR2 SMNVEV (reference sequence). V gave up 5 bases and J gave up 3 bases, with 2 bases separating them. The CDR3 has 10 residues. CDR3 sequence: CASSRYEQYF. CDR3 bases: TGTGCCAGCAGTCGCTACGAGCAGTACTTC.

The chain carries TRBV7-2 and TRBJ2-7; TRBD1 might be the D (5 bases). There are 14 residues in the CDR3. V was clipped by 3 bases and J by 6 bases, with 15 bases between them. Per germline, CDR1 SGHTA and CDR2 FQGNSA. CDR3 protein: CASSFWAGLGEQYF. DNA for the CDR3: TGTGCCAGCAGCTTTTGGGCAGGGCTTGGCGAGCAGTACTTC.

This clone showed up just once. The chain couples TRBV5-6 to TRBJ1-3; D is ambiguous. The germline CDR1 and CDR2 sequences are SGHDT and YYEEEE. The ends were cut back, 0 bases at V and 0 bases at J, with 7 bases in the middle. The CDR3 extends over 15 amino acids. DNA of the CDR3: TGTGCCAGCAGCTTGGGCAGGAACTCTGGAAACACCATATATTTT. As protein: CASSLGRNSGNTIYF.

In regard to this clone: Different DNA sequences within this sample yield the same CDR3. The chain couples TRBV18 to TRBJ2-2; TRBD1 matches at 10 bases. This CDR3 has 15 amino acids. In germline, CDR1 is KGHSH, CDR2 LQKENI. The trim removed 3 bases at V and 5 bases at J, leaving 3 bases unmatched. CDR3 region: CASSPRQGATGELFF. CDR3 coding DNA: TGTGCCAGCTCACCTAGACAGGGGGCGACCGGGGAGCTGTTTTTT.

V gene TRBV28 combines with J gene TRBJ2-7, with a tentative D call TRBD1 (6 bases). The germline V gene encodes CDR1 MDHEN and CDR2 SYDVKM. V lost 3 bases to trimming and J lost 9 bases, with 12 bases between them. The CDR3 is made up of 12 amino acids. In nucleotides, the CDR3 is TGTGCCAGCAGTTTTACAGGGTTGGGGCAGTACTTC. This sequence encodes CASSFTGLGQYF.